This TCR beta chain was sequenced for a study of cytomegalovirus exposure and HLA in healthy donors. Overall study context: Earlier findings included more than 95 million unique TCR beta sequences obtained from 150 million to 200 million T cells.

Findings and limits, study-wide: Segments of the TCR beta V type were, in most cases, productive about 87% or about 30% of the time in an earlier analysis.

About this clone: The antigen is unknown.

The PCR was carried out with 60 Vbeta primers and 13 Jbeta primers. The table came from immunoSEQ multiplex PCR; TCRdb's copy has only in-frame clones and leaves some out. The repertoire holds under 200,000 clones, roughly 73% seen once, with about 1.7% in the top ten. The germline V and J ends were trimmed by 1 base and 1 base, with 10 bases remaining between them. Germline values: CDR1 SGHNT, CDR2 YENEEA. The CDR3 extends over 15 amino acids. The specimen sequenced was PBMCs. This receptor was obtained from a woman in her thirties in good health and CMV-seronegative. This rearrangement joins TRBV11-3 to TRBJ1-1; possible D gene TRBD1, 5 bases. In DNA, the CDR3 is TGTGCCAGCAGCTTAGGGGGAGGGACGAACACTGAAGCTTTCTTT. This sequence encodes CASSLGGGTNTEAFF.